This T cell receptor (beta chain) was observed in a study of blood T cells in healthy people across ages. Trimming took 0 bases from V and 7 from J, leaving 16 bases between them. CDR1 and CDR2 from the germline V gene are PRHDT and FYEKMQ (reference sequence). This CDR3 has 15 amino acids. For the second PCR, which ran for 7 to 11 cycles, a sample-barcoded 5' primer and a J-beta primer mix were used. The template-switch adaptor was a 5' adaptor with 12 random nucleotides. It tagged each cDNA molecule. Every sample gave at least 2.5 million paired-end reads containing CDR3. MiXCR was run by TCRdb on the 5' RACE reads, yielding one entry per CDR3 protein. In the table there are around 1,000,000 distinct CDR3 sequences, more than 30% of which are singletons. This clonotype has only a few counts.

The specimen was blood. The TCR was taken from a man younger than 35 in good health. This sequence joins TRBV13 and TRBJ2-7, with D possibly matching TRBD2 (5 bases). As DNA, the CDR3 is TGTGCCAGCAGCTTAGGCCTACTAGTCTCAAATGAGCAGTACTTC. Amino acids: CASSLGLLVSNEQYF.